The entry below describes one T cell receptor beta chain. Antigen specificity is unknown. V dropped 4 bases and J dropped 4 bases, with 13 bases sitting between them. The CDR3 consists of 14 residues. CDR1 LGHNA and CDR2 YSLEER come from the germline V gene. The sample originates from a study of blood T cells in healthy people across ages. A sample-barcoded 5' primer and a J-beta primer mix were used in a second PCR of roughly 7 to 11 cycles. One entry per CDR3 protein results from TCRdb running MiXCR on the 5' RACE reads. This sample has 1.5 million to 2 million distinct CDR3 sequences, with about two fifths found just once. Study observations and caveats: From one million sequenced T cells, diversity estimates were lower bounds.

The receptor was derived from a human donor in good health. Sequencing was done on a sample of blood. The chain links TRBV4-3 to TRBJ1-2, with a possible D match to TRBD1 (5 bases). CDR3 sequence: CASSPHGASYGYTF. The CDR3, as DNA: TGCGCCAGCAGCCCCCACGGGGCGTCCTATGGCTACACCTTC.